Each of the 16 T cell receptor beta chains below was sequenced from the same sample in a study of blood T cell repertoires in COVID-19 (dated by TCRdb to about 2020). The library was obtained by the immunoSEQ multiplex PCR assay. TCRdb mirrors the immuneACCESS table, restricted to in-frame sequences. Some clones are absent from its copies; in checked studies, under half trace to an unresolved V gene, and the reason for the others is unknown. In all, the sample holds over 300,000 clones, and around 89% of those were seen once. Of the sample, about 9.9% is held by the ten largest clones. The sequenced sample consisted of PBMCs or T cells enriched from blood (not recorded which). These TCRs come from a woman aged 35 to 49 who had recovered from COVID-19.

The chain recombines TRBV18 with TRBJ1-3; no clear D. Germline values: CDR1 KGHSH, CDR2 LQKENI. This CDR3 is 15 amino acids long. V was pared by 0 bases and J by 0 bases, with 6 bases between. In DNA, the CDR3 is TGTGCCAGCTCACCACCATCACTCTCTGGAAACACCATATATTTT. Translation gives CASSPPSLSGNTIYF.

About this clone itself: Distinct nucleotide sequences in the sample also encode this CDR3. The V and J genes are TRBV27 and TRBJ2-7, with TRBD1 matching over 7 bases. The V segment lost 6 bases and the J segment 0 bases; nucleotides outside the gene matches: 5. CDR3 size: 14 residues. The germline gives CDR1 MNHEY, CDR2 SMNVEV (reference sequence). CDR3 nucleotides: TGTGCCAGCAGCCACCGGGACAGCTCCTACGAGCAGTACTTC. This codes for CASSHRDSSYEQYF.

This clone was recorded once. This chain links TRBV25-1 with TRBJ2-5; 8 nucleotides line up with TRBD2. The CDR3 runs 15 residues. Germline V gene data show CDR1 as MGHDK and CDR2 as SYGVNS. V lost 1 base to trimming and J lost 5 bases; unmatched junction nucleotides: 6. CDR3: CASSEFNAGGETQYF. CDR3 nucleotide sequence: TGTGCCAGCAGTGAATTCAACGCGGGGGGTGAGACCCAGTACTTC.

This clone was seen just once. The sample has other DNA sequences that encode this CDR3 too. V gene TRBV2 combines with J gene TRBJ2-5; D gene ambiguous. Germline CDR1 and CDR2: SNHLY and FYNNEI. The V end was cut by 3 bases, the J end by 2 bases, with 7 bases between. The CDR3 runs to 13 residues. DNA for the CDR3: TGTGCCAGCAGTGAGATCAGACAAGAGACCCAGTACTTC. Translated, it gives CASSEIRQETQYF.

This sequence joins TRBV5-1 and TRBJ2-3, with a weak D call TRBD1 (7 bases). Germline assignment: CDR1 SGHRS and CDR2 YFSETQ. The CDR3 has 18 residues. Trimming removed 0 bases from V and 4 bases from J, with 21 bases in between. The CDR3 reads CASSLVAGGRFRPDTQYF. The CDR3 coding sequence is TGCGCCAGCAGCTTGGTGGCAGGGGGGCGATTCCGACCAGATACGCAGTATTTT.

This clone was seen more than once but under ten times. The CDR3 loop reads CASSQGAVYEQYF. CDR3 bases: TGTGCCAGCAGCCAAGGAGCGGTCTACGAGCAGTACTTC. The gene calls are TRBV3-1 (or the pseudogene TRBV3-2) and TRBJ2-7; perhaps TRBD2 as D (5 bases). Germline V gene lookup returns CDR1 LGHDT and CDR2 YNNKEL (reference sequence). The CDR3 runs to 13 residues. V was shortened by 1 base and J by 3 bases, with 7 bases between the two germline ends.

In this sample, this clone turned up once. The rearrangement uses TRBV29-1 and TRBJ2-7, with TRBD2 identical over 7 bases. This CDR3 contains 13 residues. V trimming: 6 bases; J trimming: 3 bases; junction bases outside the gene matches: 8. Looked up from germline, CDR1 is SQVTM and CDR2 is ANQGSEA. Here the CDR3 reads CSVTSGMDYEQYF. The CDR3, as DNA: TGCAGCGTCACGAGCGGGATGGACTACGAGCAGTACTTC.

The rearrangement links TRBV4-3 to TRBJ2-2, with 9 bases lining up with TRBD1. The CDR3 sequence is 14 residues long. Trimming at V came to 3 bases and at J to 9 bases, leaving 5 bases not matched to a gene. Germline CDR1 and CDR2: LGHNA and YSLEER. This chain's CDR3 is CASSQGTGKWELFF. The CDR3 DNA sequence: TGCGCCAGCAGCCAGGGGACAGGGAAGTGGGAGCTGTTTTTT.

The chain joins TRBV4-2 to TRBJ2-7; TRBD2 matches at 9 bases. The CDR3 extends over 17 amino acids. Germline V gives CDR1 LGHNA, CDR2 YNFKEQ. Trimming cost V 3 bases and J 1 base; bases outside gene matches: 10. In DNA form, the CDR3 reads TGTGCCAGCAGCCACCCAGGGGAAGCGGGAGGTTCCTACGAGCAGTACTTC. Amino acids: CASSHPGEAGGSYEQYF.

V usage is TRBV18 and J usage is TRBJ2-7; D is ambiguous. CDR3 length: 13 amino acids. Looked up from germline, CDR1 is KGHSH and CDR2 is LQKENI. V dropped 2 bases and J dropped 2 bases, with 7 bases sitting between them. The CDR3 sequence: CASSPGPPYEQYF. CDR3 sequence (DNA): TGTGCCAGCTCACCAGGGCCACCCTACGAGCAGTACTTC.

The V and J genes are TRBV6-7 and TRBJ2-2; D gene uncertain. TRBV6-7 is an ORF for which the function is uncertain. The V end was cut by 7 bases, the J end by 0 bases, with 9 bases between. The CDR3 is 14 amino acids. CDR3 coding DNA: TGTGCCAGCACGAGCGTCGCGAACACCGGGGAGCTGTTTTTT. Translation: CASTSVANTGELFF.

CDR3 in DNA: TGCGCCAGCAGCCCCGGAGTAGCGGGAGCCTCCTACAATGAGCAGTTCTTC. Its protein product is CASSPGVAGASYNEQFF. This chain links TRBV4-3 with TRBJ2-1; 9 bases line up with TRBD2. CDR1 and CDR2 from the germline V gene are LGHNA and YSLEER. V dropped 4 bases and J dropped 0; count of bases not matched to a gene: 7. There are 17 residues in the CDR3.

The chain has TRBV12-5 and TRBJ1-5; D ambiguous. The germline V gene encodes CDR1 LGHNT and CDR2 FRNRAP. The CDR3 has 14 amino acids. Trimming stripped 3 bases from V and 6 bases from J, with 12 bases between. The CDR3 reads CASGFLGDFQPQHF. CDR3 DNA: TGTGCTAGTGGTTTTCTCGGGGATTTTCAGCCCCAGCATTTT. The variable domain in full, with the rest retrieved from reference TRBV12-5 and TRBJ1-5, is DARVTQTPRHKVTEMGQEVTMRCQPILGHNTVFWYRQTMMQGLELLAYFRNRAPLDDSGMPKDRFSAEMPDATLATLKIQPSEPRDSAVYFCASGFLGDFQPQHFGDGTRLSIL.

The chain links TRBV5-1 to TRBJ2-1; D possibly corresponds to TRBD2 (6 bases). With 1 base removed from V and 9 bases from J, the gap between germline ends came to 20 bases. The CDR3 totals 16 residues. Germline CDR1 reads SGHRS; CDR2 reads YFSETQ. Here the CDR3 reads CASSLSAGLQKSEQFF. Written as DNA, the CDR3 is TGCGCCAGCAGCTTGTCGGCGGGACTCCAAAAGAGTGAGCAGTTCTTC.

This sequence joins TRBV11-2 and TRBJ1-4; 7 bases line up with TRBD1. This CDR3 is built from 16 residues. V shed 5 bases, J shed 6 bases, and the junction held 12 bases outside the gene matches. CDR1 and CDR2 (germline): SGHAT, FQNNGV. The CDR3 nucleotides read TGTGCCAGCAGCCCGCCATGGGACAGTCTTTATGAAAAACTGTTTTTT. Amino acid sequence: CASSPPWDSLYEKLFF.

This clone was picked up a small number of times. This chain links TRBV4-2 with TRBJ2-2; TRBD1 matches at 10 bases. Germline values: CDR1 LGHNA, CDR2 YNFKEQ. The ends lost 5 bases at V and 6 bases at J; junction bases unmatched: 3. There are 14 residues in the CDR3. The CDR3 protein is CASSGQGEAGELFF. CDR3 nucleotides: TGTGCCAGCAGCGGACAGGGGGAGGCCGGGGAGCTGTTTTTT.